A selection of T cell receptor beta chains follows, all from one sample in a study of OX40 agonist ivuxolimab in advanced cancers. The repertoire was sequenced with immunoSEQ multiplex PCR; TCRdb's copy has only in-frame clones and lacks some. The repertoire consists of 50,000 or so clones, with around 90% occurring once and the leading ten covering around 15%. The specimen comprised CD4+ or CD8+ T cells sorted from blood, sampled in a trial of the OX40 agonist ivuxolimab. Receptors originate from an adult with an advanced solid tumor such as melanoma, head and neck, liver or kidney cancer. Each CDR3 is given with its conserved first and last residue. A D gene is named only where the DNA matches it firmly. A row's size may be missing; if present it is once, few, many or a size class.

size: NA
D: TRBD2
V: TRBV28
J: TRBJ2-7
CDR3: CASSFLRSTSRSGRIYEQYF
DNA: TGTGCCAGCAGTTTCTTGCGCTCAACGAGTCGGAGCGGGAGGATCTACGAGCAGTACTTC

size: NA
D: TRBD2
V: TRBV29-1
J: TRBJ2-1
CDR3: CSAVPGLAGAVDEQFF
DNA: TGCAGCGCCGTCCCGGGACTAGCGGGAGCTGTCGATGAGCAGTTCTTC

size: once
D: NA
V: TRBV30
J: TRBJ2-7
CDR3: CAWSKGGGSYEQYF
DNA: TGTGCCTGGAGTAAAGGAGGGGGTTCCTACGAGCAGTACTTC

size: NA
D: NA
V: TRBV6-5
J: TRBJ1-2
CDR3: CASGFLGIGYTF
DNA: TGTGCCAGCGGATTTCTAGGGATTGGCTACACCTTC

size: NA
D: NA
V: TRBV13
J: TRBJ1-3
CDR3: CASRAGLLGNTIYF
DNA: TGTGCCAGCCGGGCAGGGTTACTCGGAAACACCATATATTTT

size: NA
D: TRBD1
V: TRBV18
J: TRBJ2-7
CDR3: CASSPGQGAGEQYF
DNA: TGTGCCAGCTCACCAGGACAGGGGGCTGGCGAGCAGTACTTC

size: NA
D: NA
V: TRBV7-8
J: TRBJ1-5
CDR3: CASSLGGTGNQPQHF
DNA: TGTGCCAGCAGCTTAGGCGGTACGGGGAATCAGCCCCAGCATTTT

size: NA
D: TRBD1
V: TRBV6-4
J: TRBJ1-4
CDR3: CASSGDRGQSEKLFF
DNA: TGTGCCAGCAGTGGGGACAGGGGGCAGAGTGAAAAACTGTTTTTT

size: once
D: NA
V: TRBV28
J: TRBJ1-5
CDR3: CASSFGDNLNQPQHF
DNA: TGTGCCAGCAGTTTTGGAGACAACCTCAATCAGCCCCAGCATTTT

size: NA
D: NA
V: TRBV29-1
J: TRBJ2-7
CDR3: CSVQTYEQYF
DNA: TGCAGCGTGCAGACCTACGAGCAGTACTTC

size: NA
D: NA
V: TRBV4-1
J: TRBJ1-3
CDR3: CASSLTEGAGNTIYF
DNA: TGCGCCAGCAGTCTTACGGAAGGGGCTGGAAACACCATATATTTT

size: NA
D: TRBD2
V: TRBV2
J: TRBJ2-2
CDR3: CALDSGLAGVGTGELFF
DNA: TGTGCCCTCGACTCGGGGCTAGCGGGAGTTGGCACCGGGGAGCTGTTTTTT

size: once
D: NA
V: TRBV6-1
J: TRBJ1-4
CDR3: CASSESPLRANEKLFF
DNA: TGTGCCAGCAGTGAAAGCCCCCTCCGGGCCAATGAAAAACTGTTTTTT

size: NA
D: NA
V: TRBV7-9
J: TRBJ1-3
CDR3: CASSSDGRGNTIYF
DNA: TGTGCCAGCAGTTCGGACGGGAGAGGAAACACCATATATTTT

size: NA
D: TRBD1
V: TRBV9
J: TRBJ1-2
CDR3: CASSGTGGANYGYTF
DNA: TGTGCCAGCAGCGGAACAGGGGGGGCTAACTATGGCTACACCTTC

size: NA
D: TRBD1
V: TRBV27
J: TRBJ1-5
CDR3: CASSRTGLQPQHF
DNA: TGTGCCAGCAGTCGGACAGGGCTTCAGCCCCAGCATTTT

size: NA
D: TRBD1
V: TRBV6-1
J: TRBJ2-2
CDR3: CASRGQGGTGELFF
DNA: TGTGCCAGCAGGGGACAGGGCGGCACCGGGGAGCTGTTTTTT

size: NA
D: NA
V: TRBV5-1
J: TRBJ1-1
CDR3: CASSLDLWNTEAFF
DNA: TGCGCCAGCAGCTTGGATCTGTGGAACACTGAAGCTTTCTTT

size: NA
D: NA
V: TRBV5-4
J: TRBJ1-1
CDR3: CASSSNTEAFF
DNA: TGTGCCAGCAGCTCGAACACTGAAGCTTTCTTT

size: NA
D: NA
V: TRBV18
J: TRBJ1-1
CDR3: CASSPLGSGSGVNTEAFF
DNA: TGTGCCAGCTCACCGCTCGGGTCCGGGTCGGGGGTGAACACTGAAGCTTTCTTT

size: NA
D: TRBD1
V: TRBV7-9
J: TRBJ1-4
CDR3: CASRGQVNEKLFF
DNA: TGTGCCAGCCGAGGACAGGTTAATGAAAAACTGTTTTTT

size: NA
D: NA
V: TRBV9
J: TRBJ2-7
CDR3: CASSVDPAGLIYEQYF
DNA: TGTGCCAGCAGCGTAGACCCCGCGGGCCTAATCTACGAGCAGTACTTC

size: NA
D: TRBD2
V: TRBV7-3
J: TRBJ2-3
CDR3: CASSERASGRSTDTQYF
DNA: TGTGCCAGCAGCGAGAGAGCAAGCGGGAGGTCCACAGATACGCAGTATTTT

size: NA
D: NA
V: TRBV28
J: TRBJ1-2
CDR3: CASSSPGTNYGYTF
DNA: TGTGCCAGCAGTTCCCCCGGGACCAACTATGGCTACACCTTC

size: once
D: TRBD1
V: TRBV4-1
J: TRBJ1-1
CDR3: CASSLGQLTEAFF
DNA: TGCGCCAGCAGCCTGGGACAGCTCACTGAAGCTTTCTTT

size: NA
D: NA
V: TRBV7-8
J: TRBJ2-7
CDR3: CASRLAPGEQYF
DNA: TGTGCCAGCAGACTTGCGCCGGGCGAGCAGTACTTC

size: NA
D: TRBD1
V: TRBV19
J: TRBJ2-7
CDR3: CASSWDRNSYEQYF
DNA: TGTGCCAGTAGTTGGGACAGAAACTCCTACGAGCAGTACTTC

size: NA
D: NA
V: TRBV18
J: TRBJ2-1
CDR3: CASLRTGAYNEQFF
DNA: TGTGCCAGTCTAAGGACGGGGGCCTACAATGAGCAGTTCTTC

size: NA
D: NA
V: TRBV7-9
J: TRBJ2-6
CDR3: CASRQRQDFFSGANVLTF
DNA: TGTGCCAGCAGACAAAGACAGGATTTCTTCTCTGGGGCCAACGTCCTGACTTTC

size: once
D: NA
V: TRBV6-6
J: TRBJ2-7
CDR3: CASSRNYEQYF
DNA: TGTGCCAGCAGCCGCAACTACGAGCAGTACTTC

size: NA
D: TRBD1
V: TRBV4-2
J: TRBJ2-7
CDR3: CASSQDSLTGIYEQYF
DNA: TGTGCCAGCAGCCAAGATTCCCTGACAGGGATCTACGAGCAGTACTTC

size: few
D: TRBD1
V: TRBV28
J: TRBJ2-7
CDR3: CASSLDRVRTYEQYF
DNA: TGTGCCAGCAGCCTCGACAGGGTTCGAACCTACGAGCAGTACTTC

size: NA
D: NA
V: TRBV30
J: TRBJ2-3
CDR3: CAWTATGTDTQYF
DNA: TGTGCCTGGACCGCTACAGGTACGGATACGCAGTATTTT

size: NA
D: TRBD2
V: TRBV9
J: TRBJ2-7
CDR3: CASSPNREGRYEQYF
DNA: TGTGCCAGCAGCCCGAATCGGGAGGGACGCTACGAGCAGTACTTC

size: few
D: NA
V: TRBV2
J: TRBJ1-2
CDR3: CASSVLVGAGYTF
DNA: TGTGCCAGCAGTGTTTTGGTAGGGGCTGGCTACACCTTC

size: NA
D: NA
V: TRBV29-1
J: TRBJ2-5
CDR3: CSVEGQIQETQYF
DNA: TGCAGCGTTGAAGGACAGATCCAAGAGACCCAGTACTTC

size: NA
D: TRBD1
V: TRBV10-3
J: TRBJ2-3
CDR3: CAISETRSGGLTDTQYF
DNA: TGTGCCATCAGTGAGACACGTTCAGGGGGTTTAACAGATACGCAGTATTTT

size: NA
D: TRBD1
V: TRBV12-5
J: TRBJ2-1
CDR3: CASGFGVRGQVEQFF
DNA: TGTGCTAGTGGTTTTGGGGTCAGGGGGCAGGTTGAGCAGTTCTTC

size: NA
D: TRBD2
V: TRBV18
J: TRBJ2-5
CDR3: CASSPLAGAYETRYF
DNA: TGTGCCAGCTCACCACTAGCGGGAGCATATGAGACCCGGTACTTC

size: NA
D: TRBD2
V: TRBV5-1
J: TRBJ2-2
CDR3: CASRGLAINTGELFF
DNA: TGCGCCAGCCGGGGACTAGCGATCAACACCGGGGAGCTGTTTTTT

size: NA
D: TRBD1
V: TRBV29-1
J: TRBJ2-7
CDR3: CSAGDRGFSYEQYF
DNA: TGCAGCGCTGGGGACAGGGGGTTTTCCTACGAGCAGTACTTC

size: NA
D: NA
V: TRBV2
J: TRBJ2-7
CDR3: CASNRPGQGGYEQYF
DNA: TGTGCCAGCAACAGACCCGGGCAGGGGGGCTACGAGCAGTACTTC

size: NA
D: NA
V: TRBV18
J: TRBJ2-3
CDR3: CASSPNAVSSTDTQYF
DNA: TGTGCCAGCTCCCCTAACGCAGTCTCTAGCACAGATACGCAGTATTTT

size: NA
D: NA
V: TRBV18
J: TRBJ2-6
CDR3: CASSRFRDGASGANVLTF
DNA: TGTGCCAGCTCTCGATTCCGGGACGGAGCTTCTGGGGCCAACGTCCTGACTTTC

size: NA
D: NA
V: TRBV25-1
J: TRBJ1-1
CDR3: CASSPGIKTLRGTEAFF
DNA: TGTGCCAGCAGTCCCGGGATAAAAACCTTAAGGGGCACTGAAGCTTTCTTT

size: NA
D: NA
V: TRBV6-1
J: TRBJ2-3
CDR3: CASSEGGVDTQYF
DNA: TGTGCCAGCAGTGAAGGGGGTGTAGATACGCAGTATTTT

size: NA
D: NA
V: TRBV10-3
J: TRBJ2-7
CDR3: CATSKGTATYEQYF
DNA: TGTGCCACCTCGAAAGGGACGGCGACCTACGAGCAGTACTTC

size: NA
D: NA
V: TRBV28
J: TRBJ2-5
CDR3: CASSKSQGGETQYF
DNA: TGTGCCAGCAGTAAAAGTCAGGGTGGCGAGACCCAGTACTTC

size: NA
D: NA
V: TRBV5-6
J: TRBJ2-2
CDR3: CASSLDRRALGGELFF
DNA: TGTGCCAGCAGCTTGGACCGCAGGGCTTTGGGCGGGGAGCTGTTTTTT

size: NA
D: NA
V: TRBV6-6
J: TRBJ2-7
CDR3: CASREASYYEQYF
DNA: TGTGCCAGCAGAGAGGCTAGTTACTACGAGCAGTACTTC

size: NA
D: TRBD2
V: TRBV15
J: TRBJ2-1
CDR3: CATSRVRLAGVNEQFF
DNA: TGTGCCACCAGCAGAGTCCGACTAGCGGGGGTCAATGAGCAGTTCTTC

size: NA
D: NA
V: TRBV6-6
J: TRBJ2-7
CDR3: CASSYGISGYEQYF
DNA: TGTGCCAGCAGTTACGGAATAAGCGGATACGAGCAGTACTTC

size: NA
D: NA
V: TRBV4-2
J: TRBJ1-5
CDR3: CASSHPGGEPQHF
DNA: TGTGCCAGCAGCCACCCCGGGGGGGAGCCCCAGCATTTT

size: NA
D: NA
V: TRBV6-5
J: TRBJ2-7
CDR3: CASSYTGTSAFEQYF
DNA: TGTGCCAGCAGTTACACGGGGACGTCAGCTTTCGAGCAGTACTTC

size: once
D: TRBD2
V: TRBV2
J: TRBJ2-1
CDR3: CASKLAEDNEQFF
DNA: TGTGCCAGCAAACTAGCGGAGGACAATGAGCAGTTCTTC

size: NA
D: NA
V: TRBV5-6
J: TRBJ2-7
CDR3: CASSPGASYEQYF
DNA: TGTGCCAGCAGCCCAGGGGCCTCCTACGAGCAGTACTTC

size: NA
D: NA
V: TRBV4-2
J: TRBJ1-5
CDR3: CASSQDLGGFGQPQHF
DNA: TGTGCCAGCAGCCAGGACCTGGGCGGGTTTGGACAGCCCCAGCATTTT